The clone carrying this T cell receptor beta chain was counted at least ten times. Its antigen is currently unknown. The record originates from a study of T cells in Graves' hyperthyroidism and ophthalmopathy. The CDR3 extends over 13 amino acids. CDR1 is DFQATT, CDR2 SNEGSKA, per germline (reference sequence). The V end was cut by 6 bases, the J end by 6 bases, with 18 bases between. Disease duration under 2 months; hyperthyroidism patients were aged 18 to 65. Based on clinical symptoms, serum thyroxine and TRAb, thyroid ultrasound and orbital computed tomography, diagnoses were reached. PBMCs came from 10 ml fresh peripheral blood. Template material for amplifying TCR beta CDR3 regions consisted of RNA transcripts. TCR CDR3 regions were first amplified by RT-PCR with HTBI primers. Via MiXCR, TCRdb re-called the multiplex PCR reads, giving one row per CDR3 protein. The sample carries about 590,000 distinct CDR3 sequences, around a sixth recorded once.

Points from the study as a whole: The majority of expanded thyroid clonotypes above 0.001 also appeared in blood.

The sequenced sample was blood. J is TRBJ2-7 and V is TRBV20-1; either TRBD1 or TRBD2 may supply D (7 bases each). This clonotype was obtained from a woman younger than 45 with Graves' hyperthyroidism. Here the CDR3 reads CSANSRGGGEQYF. As DNA, the CDR3 is TGCAGTGCAAATTCCAGGGGGGGAGGCGAGCAGTACTTC.